The 30 T cell receptor beta chains below come from one sample, sequenced in a study of blood T cell repertoires in COVID-19. Libraries were prepared by immunoSEQ multiplex PCR; TCRdb keeps only in-frame clonotypes and omits some of them. In the table there are under 130,000 clones, 80% to 90% of which are singletons. Sequencing was done on a sample of peripheral blood. The source of these receptors is a human donor in a cohort sampled during active COVID-19.

The rearrangement joins TRBV4-3 to TRBJ1-2, with D possibly being TRBD1 (5 bases). V was shortened by 1 base and J by 4 bases, with 13 bases between the two germline ends. CDR1 is LGHNA and CDR2 is YSLEER in the germline V gene. The CDR3 is made up of 15 amino acids. CDR3 in amino acids: CASSQAQGAVYGYTF. CDR3 DNA: TGCGCCAGCAGCCAAGCCCAGGGTGCGGTCTATGGCTACACCTTC.

CDR3 protein: CASRGQLIGETQYF. The CDR3 DNA reads TGTGCCAGCCGCGGACAGCTAATTGGGGAGACCCAGTACTTC. The chain carries TRBV19 and TRBJ2-5; a weak D match, TRBD1 (6 bases). This CDR3 region has 14 residues. Germline V gene lookup returns CDR1 LNHDA and CDR2 SQIVND (reference sequence). Trimming pared 9 bases from V and 5 bases from J, leaving 19 bases between.

The rearrangement links TRBV11-1 to TRBJ2-1; D is undetermined. Germline V gives CDR1 SGHAT, CDR2 FQDESV (reference sequence). V gave up 5 bases and J gave up 7 bases, with 9 bases separating them. The CDR3 spans 12 residues. CDR3 sequence: CASSPLINEQFF. The CDR3 DNA follows: TGTGCCAGCAGCCCCCTAATTAATGAGCAGTTCTTC.

This chain links TRBV19 with TRBJ2-2, with D possibly being TRBD1 (5 bases). The CDR3 extends over 14 amino acids. CDR1 is LNHDA and CDR2 is SQIVND in the germline V gene (reference sequence). V was clipped by 1 base and J by 7 bases, with 10 bases between them. The CDR3 DNA reads TGTGCCAGTAGTATAGGCAGGGATGGCGGGGAGCTGTTTTTT. This encodes CASSIGRDGGELFF.

The V and J genes are TRBV7-9 and TRBJ1-6; D not resolved. V was cut by 3 bases and J by 5 bases, with 8 bases left in between. CDR3 size: 14 residues. The germline CDR1 and CDR2 sequences are SEHNR and FQNEAQ (reference sequence). The CDR3 reads CASSFQFHNSPLHF. The CDR3 nucleotides are TGTGCCAGCAGCTTTCAGTTCCATAATTCACCCCTCCACTTT.

Only a few counts were recorded for this clone. The CDR3 bases are TGTGCCAGCAGCCAAGTTTTTGGGACTAACTCCTACGAGCAGTACTTC. Translated: CASSQVFGTNSYEQYF. The chain combines TRBV14 with TRBJ2-7; 7 nucleotides align to TRBD2. Germline V CDR1 and CDR2: SGHDN, FVKESK. This CDR3 has 16 residues. The V segment lost 1 base and the J segment 0 bases; nucleotides outside the gene matches: 6.

The chain uses TRBV9 and TRBJ2-7; 9 nucleotides line up with TRBD1. The CDR3 sequence is 15 residues long. The J segment lost 0 bases and the V segment lost 2 bases, leaving 3 bases of the junction unmatched. In germline, CDR1 is SGDLS, CDR2 YYNGEE. The CDR3 loop is CASSVGTGISYEQYF. CDR3 nucleotides: TGTGCCAGCAGCGTGGGGACAGGGATCTCCTACGAGCAGTACTTC. The whole variable domain, filled in from reference TRBV9 and TRBJ2-7, reads DSGVTQTPKHLITATGQRVTLRCSPRSGDLSVYWYQQSLDQGLQFLIQYYNGEERAKGNILERFSAQQFPDLHSELNLSSLELGDSALYFCASSVGTGISYEQYFGPGTRLTVT.

The V gene is TRBV5-1, the J gene TRBJ1-2; a possible D gene is TRBD1 (6 bases). V was cut by 1 base and J by 2 bases, with 12 bases left in between. Germline V CDR1 and CDR2: SGHRS, YFSETQ. The CDR3 is made up of 15 amino acids. The CDR3 sequence: CASSLNTGPNYGYTF. The CDR3 nucleotides are TGCGCCAGCAGCTTGAATACAGGGCCCAACTATGGCTACACCTTC.

The genes are TRBV13 and TRBJ2-3; D is unresolved. The CDR3 totals 12 residues. Germline V CDR1 and CDR2: PRHDT, FYEKMQ (reference sequence). With 6 bases removed from V and 6 bases from J, the gap between germline ends came to 10 bases. The CDR3 here is CASRYRWDTQYF. CDR3 bases: TGTGCCAGCAGATATCGGTGGGATACGCAGTATTTT.

The chain joins TRBV6-1 to TRBJ2-7, with 8 bases that match TRBD1. V trimming: 2 bases; J trimming: 6 bases; junction bases outside the gene matches: 6. Per germline, CDR1 MNHNS and CDR2 SASEGT. CDR3 length: 14 amino acids. CDR3 loop: CASSERGRGREQYF. The CDR3 DNA sequence: TGTGCCAGCAGTGAAAGGGGCAGGGGGCGCGAGCAGTACTTC.

V gene TRBV7-2 combines with J gene TRBJ1-5, with 11 bases lining up with TRBD1. The CDR3 consists of 15 residues. Germline V gene lookup returns CDR1 SGHTA and CDR2 FQGNSA. With V trimmed by 5 bases and J by 7 bases, 7 bases remained unmatched. CDR3: CASSQGQGARQPQHF. The CDR3 DNA reads as TGTGCCAGCAGCCAAGGACAGGGGGCAAGGCAGCCCCAGCATTTT.

V usage is TRBV11-3 and J usage is TRBJ2-1; TRBD2 might be the D (6 bases). The CDR3 consists of 15 residues. Germline lookup yields CDR1 SGHNT and CDR2 YENEEA. Trimming took off 1 base at V and 4 bases at J, with 11 bases between the two ends. The CDR3 loop is CASSLGWGDYNEQFF. CDR3 DNA sequence: TGTGCCAGCAGCTTAGGTTGGGGGGATTACAATGAGCAGTTCTTC.

This chain connects TRBV14 to TRBJ1-2; TRBD1 matches 7 bases. CDR1 is SGHDN, CDR2 FVKESK, per germline. The trim removed 5 bases at V and 3 bases at J, leaving 3 bases unmatched. CDR3 length: 13 residues. In nucleotides, the CDR3 is TGTGCCAGCAGCTTGGGACAGTACTATGGCTACACCTTC. Protein product: CASSLGQYYGYTF.

The V gene is TRBV27, the J gene TRBJ1-1, with a tentative D call TRBD1 (5 bases). Trimming pared 6 bases from V and 1 base from J, leaving 12 bases between. The CDR3 spans 14 residues. The germline gives CDR1 MNHEY, CDR2 SMNVEV (reference sequence). The chain's CDR3 is CASRRGGTNTEAFF. The DNA of the CDR3 is TGTGCCAGCAGGAGGGGAGGGACGAACACTGAAGCTTTCTTT.

This chain joins TRBV7-9 and TRBJ2-3, with D possibly matching TRBD2 (6 bases). The CDR3 extends over 17 amino acids. Trimming left V 1 base short and J 5 bases short, with 19 bases between. Germline V gene sequence: CDR1 SEHNR, CDR2 FQNEAQ (reference sequence). CDR3: CASSLGIVGTGVDTQYF. In DNA, the CDR3 is TGTGCCAGCAGCTTAGGAATTGTGGGGACGGGGGTAGATACGCAGTATTTT.

The V gene is TRBV12-3 or TRBV12-4, the J gene TRBJ2-5; 7 bases align to TRBD2. Trimming took 5 bases from V and 4 from J; bases not matched to a gene: 1. The CDR3 is 12 amino acids. The CDR3 DNA sequence: TGTGCCAGCAGTCCGGGGGGAGAGACCCAGTACTTC. This codes for CASSPGGETQYF.

The rearrangement joins TRBV2 to TRBJ1-5; D remains ambiguous. Germline CDR1 reads SNHLY; CDR2 reads FYNNEI. With 1 base removed from V and 7 bases from J, the gap between germline ends came to 14 bases. The CDR3 totals 15 residues. CDR3 DNA sequence: TGTGCCAGCAGTGAAGATTTCGTAGGAGCCCAGCCCCAGCATTTT. This gives the protein CASSEDFVGAQPQHF.

The chain links TRBV15 to TRBJ1-5, with 10 bases that match TRBD1. CDR1 is LNHNV and CDR2 is YYDKDF in the germline V gene (reference sequence). The V gene end was trimmed by 5 bases and the J gene end by 6 bases; junction bases not matched to a gene: 7. There are 15 residues in the CDR3. In DNA form, the CDR3 reads TGTGCCACCAGCTTTGACAGGGGGCCTAGTCAGCCCCAGCATTTT. This encodes CATSFDRGPSQPQHF.

Written as DNA, the CDR3 is TGTGCCAGCAGCTTTTTTCTTCTCGCGGGAAAAGAGACCCAGTACTTC. Translation gives CASSFFLLAGKETQYF. This chain uses TRBV7-2 with TRBJ2-5; TRBD2 is a possible D gene (6 bases). This CDR3 region has 16 residues. From germline, CDR1 is SGHTA and CDR2 FQGNSA. V was pared by 3 bases and J by 3 bases, with 17 bases between.

The rearrangement uses TRBV19 and TRBJ1-1, with 10 nucleotides matching TRBD1. The CDR3 loop spans 14 amino acids. The germline V gene encodes CDR1 LNHDA and CDR2 SQIVND (reference sequence). Trimming removed 6 bases from V and 3 bases from J; junction bases left unmatched: 4. In DNA, the CDR3 is TGTGCCAGTAGGACAGGGGGCGCGGACACTGAAGCTTTCTTT. It encodes CASRTGGADTEAFF.

The chain uses TRBV2 and TRBJ2-7; TRBD2 aligns across 14 bases. The J segment lost 6 bases and the V segment lost 10 bases, leaving 11 bases of the junction unmatched. This CDR3 has 15 amino acids. Germline CDR1 and CDR2: SNHLY and FYNNEI. CDR3 sequence reads: CANRPNGLAGGEQYF. CDR3 nucleotides: TGTGCCAACCGACCCAACGGACTAGCGGGGGGCGAGCAGTACTTC.

The rearrangement uses TRBV12-3 or TRBV12-4 and TRBJ1-5; D is uncertain. V lost 3 bases and J lost 6, with 9 bases in between. This CDR3 spans 13 amino acids. The CDR3 spells CASSLRESQPQHF. The CDR3 DNA reads as TGTGCCAGCAGTTTGAGGGAGAGTCAGCCCCAGCATTTT.

The chain has TRBV27 and TRBJ1-5, with TRBD1 as a possible D gene (5 bases). Between the trimmed V and J ends, which lost 0 bases and 4 bases, there was a span of 13 bases. Germline values: CDR1 MNHEY, CDR2 SMNVEV (reference sequence). This CDR3 spans 16 amino acids. DNA for the CDR3: TGTGCCAGCAGTTTATCGAAACAGGTGGGGAATCAGCCCCAGCATTTT. The encoded protein is CASSLSKQVGNQPQHF.

The gene calls are TRBV2 and TRBJ1-4; D ambiguous. V was cut by 7 bases and J by 0 bases, with 9 bases left in between. Germline V lookup: CDR1 SNHLY, CDR2 FYNNEI. There are 14 residues in the CDR3. The CDR3 is CASNSVATNEKLFF. CDR3 DNA: TGTGCCAGCAACTCTGTCGCAACTAATGAAAAACTGTTTTTT. The whole variable domain, remainder taken from reference TRBV2 and TRBJ1-4, is EPEVTQTPSHQVTQMGQEVILRCVPISNHLYFYWYRQILGQKVEFLVSFYNNEISEKSEIFDDQFSVERPDGSNFTLKIRSTKLEDSAMYFCASNSVATNEKLFFGSGTQLSVL.

CDR3 coding DNA: TGTGCCAGTAGTCGTCGGGAGGGGGCAACTAATGAAAAACTGTTTTTT. It is translated as CASSRREGATNEKLFF. This chain uses TRBV19 with TRBJ1-4; TRBD1 might be the D (6 bases). CDR1 is LNHDA, CDR2 SQIVND, per germline (reference sequence). V shed 5 bases and J shed 0 bases, with 13 bases lying between them. CDR3 length: 16 amino acids.

This sequence joins TRBV7-8 and TRBJ1-5, with D maybe TRBD1 (5 bases). The germline V gene encodes CDR1 SGHVS and CDR2 FQNEAQ. Trimming removed 5 bases at V and 5 bases at J, with 10 bases between. This CDR3 has 13 residues. CDR3 loop: CASSRGNYQPQHF. CDR3 bases: TGTGCCAGCAGCAGGGGAAATTATCAGCCCCAGCATTTT. Looking up the rest from reference TRBV7-8 and TRBJ1-5 gives the full variable domain: GAGVSQSPRYKVAKRGQDVALRCDPISGHVSLFWYQQALGQGPEFLTYFQNEAQLDKSGLPSDRFFAERPEGSVSTLKIQRTQQEDSAVYLCASSRGNYQPQHFGDGTRLSIL.

J is TRBJ1-5 and V is TRBV3-1 (or the pseudogene TRBV3-2); no firm D call. CDR3 length: 15 residues. Trimming pared 0 bases from V and 5 bases from J, leaving 11 bases between. Germline assignment: CDR1 LGHDT and CDR2 YNNKEL (reference sequence). CDR3 nucleotides: TGTGCCAGCAGCCAAGATAATAGTCTGTATCAGCCCCAGCATTTT. It codes for CASSQDNSLYQPQHF.

There are a few counts of this clone. J is TRBJ2-3 and V is TRBV3-1 (or the pseudogene TRBV3-2); TRBD2 aligns across 7 bases. The CDR3 runs 12 residues. V lost 3 bases, J lost 10 bases, and 4 bases stayed unmatched. Per germline, CDR1 LGHDT and CDR2 YNNKEL (reference sequence). The CDR3 DNA follows: TGTGCCAGCAGCCATGGGAGGGCTTCGCAGTATTTT. Translated, it gives CASSHGRASQYF.

This clone showed up just a few times. This rearrangement joins TRBV18 to TRBJ2-5, with TRBD1 identical over 7 bases. The J segment lost 2 bases and the V segment lost 3 bases, leaving 9 bases of the junction unmatched. CDR3 length: 16 residues. Germline loops: CDR1 KGHSH, CDR2 LQKENI. The CDR3 region has the DNA TGTGCCAGCTCACCTCCGGGACAGCAGACTCAAGAGACCCAGTACTTC. Its translation: CASSPPGQQTQETQYF.

The chain couples TRBV10-1 to TRBJ2-5, with 7 bases that match TRBD1. CDR1 is WNHNN, CDR2 SYGVQD, per germline (reference sequence). CDR3 length: 16 amino acids. V dropped 2 bases and J dropped 4; count of bases not matched to a gene: 10. The CDR3 region is CASSEDRDKTVETQYF. Here the CDR3 DNA reads TGCGCCAGCAGTGAGGACAGGGATAAGACGGTAGAGACCCAGTACTTC.